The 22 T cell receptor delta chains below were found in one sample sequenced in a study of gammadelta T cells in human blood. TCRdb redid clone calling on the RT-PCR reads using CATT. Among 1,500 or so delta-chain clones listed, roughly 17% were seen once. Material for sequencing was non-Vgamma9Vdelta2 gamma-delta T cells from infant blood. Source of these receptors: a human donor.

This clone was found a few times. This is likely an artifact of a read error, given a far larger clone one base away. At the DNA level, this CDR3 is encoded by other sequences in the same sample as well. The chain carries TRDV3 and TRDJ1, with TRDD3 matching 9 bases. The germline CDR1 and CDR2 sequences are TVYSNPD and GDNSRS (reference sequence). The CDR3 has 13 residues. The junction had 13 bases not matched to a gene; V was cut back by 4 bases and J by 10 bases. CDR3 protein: CAYGGYGTEGLIF. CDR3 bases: TGTGCCTATGGGGGATATGGTACCGAGGGACTCATCTTT.

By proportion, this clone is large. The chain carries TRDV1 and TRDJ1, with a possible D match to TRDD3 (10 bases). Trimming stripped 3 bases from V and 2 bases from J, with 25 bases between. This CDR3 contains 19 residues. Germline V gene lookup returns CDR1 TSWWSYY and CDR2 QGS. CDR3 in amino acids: CALGDFGAFLLGDTDKLIF. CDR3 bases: TGTGCTCTTGGGGACTTTGGGGCCTTCCTACTGGGGGATACCGATAAACTCATCTTT.

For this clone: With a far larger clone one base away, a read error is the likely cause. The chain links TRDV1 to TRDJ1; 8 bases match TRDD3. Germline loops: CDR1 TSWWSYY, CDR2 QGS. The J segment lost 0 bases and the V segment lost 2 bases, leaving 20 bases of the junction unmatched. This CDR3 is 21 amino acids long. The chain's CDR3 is CALGESPSPRTGGRYTDKLIF. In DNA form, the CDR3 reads TGTGCTCTTGGGGAATCCCCCTCCCCCCGTACTGGGGGCCGTTACACCGATAAACTCATCTTT.

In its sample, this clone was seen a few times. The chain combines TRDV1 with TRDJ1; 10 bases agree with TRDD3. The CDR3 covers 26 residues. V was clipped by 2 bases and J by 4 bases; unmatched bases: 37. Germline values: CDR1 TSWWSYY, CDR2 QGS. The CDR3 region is CALGETPSPTSFLYLGDNRGDDKLIF. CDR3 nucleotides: TGTGCTCTTGGGGAAACCCCCTCCCCAACCAGTTTCCTATATCTGGGGGATAACCGGGGCGACGATAAACTCATCTTT.

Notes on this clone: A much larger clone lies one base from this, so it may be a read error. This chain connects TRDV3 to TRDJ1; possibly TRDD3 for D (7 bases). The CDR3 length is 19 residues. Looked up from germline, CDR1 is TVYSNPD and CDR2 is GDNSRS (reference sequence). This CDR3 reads CALGPSAYWGSGGTDNLIF. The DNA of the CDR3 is TGTGCCTTAGGGCCTTCCGCGTACTGGGGATCGGGGGGCACCGATAACCTCATCTTT.

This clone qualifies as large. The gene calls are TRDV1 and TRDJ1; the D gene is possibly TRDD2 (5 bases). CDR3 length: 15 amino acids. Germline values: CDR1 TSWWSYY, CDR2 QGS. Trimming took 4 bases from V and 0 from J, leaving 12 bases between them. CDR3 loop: CALGVFSLYTDKLIF. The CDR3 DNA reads TGTGCTCTTGGGGTCTTTTCCTTGTACACCGATAAACTCATCTTT.

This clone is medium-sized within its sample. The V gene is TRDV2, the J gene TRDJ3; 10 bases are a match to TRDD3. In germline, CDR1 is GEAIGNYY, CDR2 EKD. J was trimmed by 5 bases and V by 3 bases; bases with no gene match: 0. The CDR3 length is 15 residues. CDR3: CACDWGIRDTRQMFF. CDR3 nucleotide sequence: TGTGCCTGTGACTGGGGGATACGGGACACCCGACAGATGTTTTTC.

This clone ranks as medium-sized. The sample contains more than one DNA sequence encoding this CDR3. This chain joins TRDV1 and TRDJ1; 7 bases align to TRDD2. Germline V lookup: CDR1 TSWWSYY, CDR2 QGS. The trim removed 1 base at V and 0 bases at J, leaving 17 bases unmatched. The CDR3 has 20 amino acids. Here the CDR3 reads CALGEHPSSPTGANTDKLIF. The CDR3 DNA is TGTGCTCTTGGGGAACATCCTTCCTCACCTACCGGGGCAAACACCGATAAACTCATCTTT.

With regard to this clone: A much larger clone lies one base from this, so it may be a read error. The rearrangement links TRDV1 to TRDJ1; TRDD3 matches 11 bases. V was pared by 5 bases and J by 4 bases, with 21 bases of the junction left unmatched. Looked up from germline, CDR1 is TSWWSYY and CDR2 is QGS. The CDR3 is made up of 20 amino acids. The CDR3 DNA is TGTGCTCTTGGGACTAGACTTCCTACACATGGGGGATACGCAGACGATAAACTCATCTTT. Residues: CALGTRLPTHGGYADDKLIF.

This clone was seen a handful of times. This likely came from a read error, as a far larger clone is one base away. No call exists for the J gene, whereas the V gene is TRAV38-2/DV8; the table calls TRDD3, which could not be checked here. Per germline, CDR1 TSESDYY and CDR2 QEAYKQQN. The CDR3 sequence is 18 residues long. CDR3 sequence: CAYRSAGLWGVNTDKLIF. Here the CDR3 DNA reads TGTGCTTATAGGAGCGCGGGGCTTTGGGGGGTTAACACCGATAAGCTCATCTTT.

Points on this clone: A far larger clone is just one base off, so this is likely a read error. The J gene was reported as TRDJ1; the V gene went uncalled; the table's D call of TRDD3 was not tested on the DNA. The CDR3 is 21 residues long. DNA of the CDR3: TGTGCTCTTGGGGAACCTCCGTCTTTCCTACTTGTCTGGGGGTACACCGATAAACTCATCTTT. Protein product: CALGEPPSFLLVWGYTDKLIF.

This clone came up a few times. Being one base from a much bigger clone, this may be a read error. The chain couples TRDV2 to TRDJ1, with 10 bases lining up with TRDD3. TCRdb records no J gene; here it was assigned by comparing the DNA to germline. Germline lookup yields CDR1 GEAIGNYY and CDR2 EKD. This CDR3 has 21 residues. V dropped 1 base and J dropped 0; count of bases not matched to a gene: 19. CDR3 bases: TGTGCCTGTGACACGAGAGGGGACGAGTACTGGGGGATGAGGTACACCGATAAACTCATCTTT. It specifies CACDTRGDEYWGMRYTDKLIF.

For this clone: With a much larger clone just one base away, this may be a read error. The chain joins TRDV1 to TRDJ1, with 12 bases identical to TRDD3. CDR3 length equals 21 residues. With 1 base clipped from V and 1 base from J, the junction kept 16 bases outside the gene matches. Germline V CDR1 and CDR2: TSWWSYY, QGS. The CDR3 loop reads CALGEHHLELGDTQGTDKLIF. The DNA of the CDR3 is TGTGCTCTTGGGGAACATCACCTTGAACTGGGGGATACTCAGGGCACCGATAAACTCATCTTT.

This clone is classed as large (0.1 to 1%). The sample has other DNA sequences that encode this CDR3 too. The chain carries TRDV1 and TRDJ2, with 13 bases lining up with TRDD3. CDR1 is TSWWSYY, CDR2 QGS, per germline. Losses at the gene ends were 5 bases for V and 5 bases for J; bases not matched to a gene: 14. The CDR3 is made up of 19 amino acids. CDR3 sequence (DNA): TGTGCTCTTGGGCGGCTACCCCGTACTGGGGGATACGGTACAGCACAACTCTTCTTT. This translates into CALGRLPRTGGYGTAQLFF.

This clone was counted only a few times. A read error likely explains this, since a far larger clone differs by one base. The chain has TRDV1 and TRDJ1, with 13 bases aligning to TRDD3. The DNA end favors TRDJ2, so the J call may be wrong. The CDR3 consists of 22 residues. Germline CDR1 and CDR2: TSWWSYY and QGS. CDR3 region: CALGECGGQYWGIRDVTAQLFF. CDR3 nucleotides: TGTGCTCTTGGGGAATGCGGTGGTCAGTACTGGGGGATACGCGATGTGACAGCACAACTCTTCTTT.

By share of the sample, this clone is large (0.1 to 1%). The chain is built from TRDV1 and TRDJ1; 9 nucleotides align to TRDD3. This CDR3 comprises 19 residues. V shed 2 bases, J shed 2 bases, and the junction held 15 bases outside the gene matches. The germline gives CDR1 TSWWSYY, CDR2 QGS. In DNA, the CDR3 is TGTGCTCTTGGGGAAATCCTCTGGTTGGGGGATATTCCAACCGATAAACTCATCTTT. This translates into CALGEILWLGDIPTDKLIF.

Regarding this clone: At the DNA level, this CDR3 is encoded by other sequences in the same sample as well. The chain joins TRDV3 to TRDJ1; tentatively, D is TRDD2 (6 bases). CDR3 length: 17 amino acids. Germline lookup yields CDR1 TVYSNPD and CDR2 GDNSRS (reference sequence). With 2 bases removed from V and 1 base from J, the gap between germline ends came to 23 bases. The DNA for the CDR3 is TGTGCCTTTCTTCCTGGGTCAGTAGCTCGGGGCACCGATAAACTCATCTTT. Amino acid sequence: CAFLPGSVARGTDKLIF.

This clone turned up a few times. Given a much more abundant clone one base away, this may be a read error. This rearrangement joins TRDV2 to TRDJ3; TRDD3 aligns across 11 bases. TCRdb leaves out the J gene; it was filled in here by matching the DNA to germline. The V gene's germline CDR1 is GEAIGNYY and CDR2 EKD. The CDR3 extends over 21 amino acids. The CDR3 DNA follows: TGTGCCTGTGACACCAGGATGGGGGATACGCTCAGCTCCTGGGACACCCAACAGATGTTTTTC. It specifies CACDTRMGDTLSSWDTQQMFF.

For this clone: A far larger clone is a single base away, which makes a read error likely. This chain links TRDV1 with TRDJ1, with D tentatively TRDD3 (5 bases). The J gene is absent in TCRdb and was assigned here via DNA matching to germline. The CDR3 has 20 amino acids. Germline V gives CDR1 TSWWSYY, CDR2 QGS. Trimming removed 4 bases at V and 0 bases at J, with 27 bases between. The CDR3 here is CALGVRGGPPQNQYTDKLIF. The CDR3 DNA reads TGTGCTCTTGGGGTGAGGGGGGGCCCCCCGCAAAACCAGTACACCGATAAACTCATCTTT.

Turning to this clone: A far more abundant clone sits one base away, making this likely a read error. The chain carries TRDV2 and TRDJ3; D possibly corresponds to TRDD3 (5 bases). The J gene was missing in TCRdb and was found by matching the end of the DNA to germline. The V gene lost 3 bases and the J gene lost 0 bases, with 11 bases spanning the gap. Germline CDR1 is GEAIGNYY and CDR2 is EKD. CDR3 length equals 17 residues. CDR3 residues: CACDRGPRSWDTRQMFF. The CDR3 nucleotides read TGTGCCTGTGACCGGGGGCCCCGCTCCTGGGACACCCGACAGATGTTTTTC.

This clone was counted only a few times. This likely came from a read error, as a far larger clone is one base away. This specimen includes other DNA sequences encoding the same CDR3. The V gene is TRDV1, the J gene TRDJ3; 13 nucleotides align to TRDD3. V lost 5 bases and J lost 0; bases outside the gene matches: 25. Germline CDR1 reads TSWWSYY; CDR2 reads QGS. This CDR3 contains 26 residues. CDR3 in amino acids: CALGSPGITAIYWGIRASWDTRQMFF. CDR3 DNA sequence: TGTGCTCTTGGGTCCCCGGGTATTACGGCCATATACTGGGGGATACGGGCCTCCTGGGACACCCGACAGATGTTTTTC.

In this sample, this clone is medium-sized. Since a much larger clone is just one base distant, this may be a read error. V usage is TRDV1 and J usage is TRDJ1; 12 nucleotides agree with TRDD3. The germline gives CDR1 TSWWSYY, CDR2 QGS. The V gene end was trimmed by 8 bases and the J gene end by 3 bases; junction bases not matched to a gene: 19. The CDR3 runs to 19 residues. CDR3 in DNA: TGTGCTCTTAGGGCCCTTTCGTACTGGGGGATACCTGACCCCGATAAACTCATCTTT. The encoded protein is CALRALSYWGIPDPDKLIF.